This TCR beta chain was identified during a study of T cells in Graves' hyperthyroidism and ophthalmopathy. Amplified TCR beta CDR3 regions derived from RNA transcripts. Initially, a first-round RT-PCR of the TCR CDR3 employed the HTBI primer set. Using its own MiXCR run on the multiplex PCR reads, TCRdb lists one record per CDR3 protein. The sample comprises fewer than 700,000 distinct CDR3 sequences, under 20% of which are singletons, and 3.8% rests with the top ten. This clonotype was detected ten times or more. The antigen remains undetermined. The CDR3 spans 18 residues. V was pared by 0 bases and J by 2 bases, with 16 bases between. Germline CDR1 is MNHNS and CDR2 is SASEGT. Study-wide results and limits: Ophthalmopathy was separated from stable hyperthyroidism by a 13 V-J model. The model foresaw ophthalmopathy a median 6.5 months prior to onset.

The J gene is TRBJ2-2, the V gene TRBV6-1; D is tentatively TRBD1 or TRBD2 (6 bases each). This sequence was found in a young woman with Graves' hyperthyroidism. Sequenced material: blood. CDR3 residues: CASSEALLGGANTGELFF. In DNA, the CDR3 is TGTGCCAGCAGTGAAGCGCTTCTGGGGGGCGCCAACACCGGGGAGCTGTTTTTT.